This entry lists 2 T cell receptor beta chains sequenced from one sample in a study of tumor-infiltrating lymphocytes in primary liver carcinoma (dated by TCRdb to about 2017). Blood RNA was extracted from unsorted whole blood using TRIzol reagent, and germline DNA was obtained with the DNeasy Blood & Tissue kit. Reads for this sample came from an Illumina HiSeq 2500. TCRbeta-specific cDNA was reverse-transcribed from about 520 ng total RNA using a constant-region primer and ProtoScript II reverse transcriptase. Construction of the TCRbeta libraries relied on three nested rounds of multiplex PCR, following a slightly modified ARM-PCR procedure. Each of the first two PCR rounds ran for nine to ten cycles and used multiplex TRBV1-TRBV30 forward primers together with a Cbeta reverse primer. Using fastp trimming at Q25 and MiXCR clonotype assembly, TCRdb reanalyzed the public sequencing data and kept in-frame beta chains. Each CDR3 protein gets just one entry, which takes the most common genes and DNA from the rows behind it. For this sample there are some 180,000 distinct CDR3 sequences; about 60% appear just once. The top ten clones comprise about 70% of the sample.

The sample consisted of peripheral blood. These receptor sequences come from a man between 35 and 55 years old with primary liver carcinoma and hepatitis B virus infection.

The chain couples TRBV5-1 to TRBJ1-1; TRBD1 matches 9 bases. The V gene's germline CDR1 is SGHRS and CDR2 YFSETQ. Trimming removed 6 bases from V and 1 base from J; junction bases left unmatched: 4. The CDR3 extends over 14 amino acids. The CDR3 sequence is CASTLQGANTEAFF. The CDR3 DNA reads as TGCGCCAGCACCCTACAGGGGGCGAACACTGAAGCTTTCTTT.

This clonotype has a count of ten or more. The chain uses TRBV11-2 and TRBJ2-5; D is ambiguous. Germline V CDR1 and CDR2: SGHAT, FQNNGV. The germline V and J ends were trimmed by 6 bases and 5 bases, with 16 bases remaining between them. The CDR3 loop spans 14 amino acids. In nucleotides, the CDR3 is TGTGCCAGCAGTCTCCCCAGATTGGGTGAGACCCAGTACTTC. Translated: CASSLPRLGETQYF.